A single sample gave rise to the 5 T cell receptor beta chains below, sequenced in a study of blood T cell repertoires in COVID-19. Assay: immunoSEQ multiplex PCR; the TCRdb copy retains only in-frame clones and omits some. This table holds roughly 300,000 clones, around 86% found once. The sequenced material came from PBMCs or T cells enriched from blood (not recorded which). These receptors were collected from a man aged 30 to 45 who had recovered from COVID-19.

The J gene is TRBJ1-1, the V gene TRBV6-6; D is unresolved. From germline, CDR1 is MNHNY and CDR2 SVGAGI (reference sequence). V dropped 0 bases and J dropped 8 bases, with 10 bases sitting between them. The CDR3 spans 13 residues. Here the CDR3 reads CASSYSSREEAFF. CDR3 bases: TGTGCCAGCAGTTACTCGTCTAGAGAAGAAGCTTTCTTT.

The V and J genes are TRBV7-9 and TRBJ2-7; 10 bases are a match to TRBD1. Germline V gives CDR1 SEHNR, CDR2 FQNEAQ (reference sequence). The CDR3 covers 14 residues. V shed 4 bases and J 5 bases; nucleotides not matched to a gene: 5. CDR3 amino acids: CASSSGQGIDEQYF. CDR3 sequence (DNA): TGTGCCAGCAGCTCGGGACAGGGGATCGACGAGCAGTACTTC.

The J gene is TRBJ1-1, the V gene TRBV6-5; unclear D gene. The CDR3 length is 16 residues. From germline, CDR1 is MNHEY and CDR2 SVGAGI. V was trimmed by 0 bases and J by 1 base, leaving 12 bases between them. In DNA form, the CDR3 reads TGTGCCAGCAGTTACTCGAGACCGGGAGGGAACACTGAAGCTTTCTTT. Translating it yields CASSYSRPGGNTEAFF.

CDR3 amino acids: CASSAGTPTEAFF. CDR3 nucleotide sequence: TGTGCCAGCAGCGCCGGGACACCTACTGAAGCTTTCTTT. The chain joins TRBV9 to TRBJ1-1, with a possible D match to TRBD1 (6 bases). The germline CDR1 and CDR2 sequences are SGDLS and YYNGEE. V lost 3 bases and J 5 bases, leaving 11 bases between the germline ends. CDR3 size: 13 residues.

This clone was found a few times. The V gene is TRBV11-3, the J gene TRBJ2-7; D might be TRBD2 (5 bases). CDR1 is SGHNT and CDR2 is YENEEA in the germline V gene. This CDR3 is built from 15 residues. Deletions cut 4 bases from V and 7 bases from J, with 20 bases between. CDR3 protein: CASSSPGTLKGEQYF. CDR3 in DNA: TGTGCCAGCAGCTCCCCGGGAACTCTCAAAGGGGAGCAGTACTTC.